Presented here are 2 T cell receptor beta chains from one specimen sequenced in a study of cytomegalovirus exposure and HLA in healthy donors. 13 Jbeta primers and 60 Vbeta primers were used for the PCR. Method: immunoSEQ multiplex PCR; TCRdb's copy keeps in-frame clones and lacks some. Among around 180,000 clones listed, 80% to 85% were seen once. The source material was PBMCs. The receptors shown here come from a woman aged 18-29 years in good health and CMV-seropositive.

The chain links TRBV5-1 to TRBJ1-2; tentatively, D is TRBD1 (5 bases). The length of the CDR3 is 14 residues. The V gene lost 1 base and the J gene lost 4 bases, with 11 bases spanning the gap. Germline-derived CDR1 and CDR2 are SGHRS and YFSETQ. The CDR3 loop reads CASSLYQGSYGYTF. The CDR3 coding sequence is TGCGCCAGCAGCTTGTATCAGGGAAGCTATGGCTACACCTTC.

CDR3 DNA sequence: TGTGCCAGCAGCTTAGATCGGGCGGGGGGCCCCTACGAGCAGTACGTC. Protein sequence: CASSLDRAGGPYEQYV. The chain employs TRBV11-3 and TRBJ2-7, with 8 bases identical to TRBD2. This CDR3 spans 16 amino acids. J lost 2 bases, V lost 0 bases, and 6 bases had no gene match. CDR1 SGHNT and CDR2 YENEEA come from the germline V gene.